What follows is one T cell receptor (beta chain) and its context. The data are from a study of blood T cell repertoires in COVID-19. The protocol was immunoSEQ multiplex PCR, while the TCRdb copy is restricted to in-frame clones and leaves out a portion. The table has about 220,000 clones, around 86% seen once. V lost 3 bases to trimming and J lost 0 bases, with 9 bases between them. Germline assignment: CDR1 DFQATT and CDR2 SNEGSKA (reference sequence). The CDR3 sequence is 15 residues long. The chain carries TRBV20-1 and TRBJ1-6; TRBD1 might be the D (6 bases). The sequenced material came from peripheral blood. This TCR derives from a human donor in a cohort sampled during active COVID-19. The CDR3 DNA sequence: TGCAGTGCTAGTACAGGGAGCTCCTATAATTCACCCCTCCACTTT. Translated, it gives CSASTGSSYNSPLHF.